One TCR beta chain is described in this entry. Its specificity is not known. V was trimmed by 0 bases and J by 4 bases, leaving 9 bases between them. There are 14 residues in the CDR3. The V gene's germline CDR1 is MGHRA and CDR2 YSYEKL. Measured with immunoSEQ multiplex PCR; TCRdb has only the in-frame clones, and not every one. The table has around 61,000 clones, approximately 85% seen once. The data originate from a study of T cell responses to AZD1222 COVID-19 vaccine. Study as a whole: The analysis combined second doses at about 4 or about 12 weeks. Study findings and constraints: Spike regions recognized by vaccine-associated CD4 TCRs spanned the protein, led by 160-218 and 743-854. Within unmutated variant regions lay the reported targets of nearly half of spike-specific TCRs. Baseline seropositivity characterized only a handful of AZD1222 recipients.

The sample in question was peripheral blood, obtained on day 0 of AZD1222 vaccination. This receptor was obtained from an adult in good health. The chain uses TRBV4-1 and TRBJ1-2; no definite D call. CDR3 amino acids: CASSQEEGSYGYTF. Written as DNA, the CDR3 is TGCGCCAGCAGCCAAGAGGAGGGCTCCTATGGCTACACCTTC.